A single sample gave rise to the 32 T cell receptor beta chains below, sequenced in a study of vaccination and CD4 T cells after COVID-19. Antigen specificity for these receptors is unknown. Treatment meaning: approximately 10-day PBMC culture with coronavirus spike peptide pools or control peptides (ViraFEST assay). Sequenced with the Oncomine TCR Beta short-read assay was DNA taken from cultured CD4+ T cells. TCRdb called the PCR reads again in MiXCR, with one record for every CDR3 protein. The data hold under 10,000 distinct CDR3 sequences, with approximately 19% observed a single time. The specimen comprised CD4+ T cells from blood, cultured in vitro, sampled after SARS-CoV-2 vaccination. The receptors here all came from a human donor who had recovered from COVID-19.

V is TRBV5-5 and J is TRBJ2-3; TRBD2 might be the D (6 bases). Germline-derived CDR1 and CDR2 are SGHKS and YYEKEE (reference sequence). The CDR3 loop spans 15 amino acids. V was cut by 0 bases and J by 1 base, with 9 bases left in between. The CDR3 sequence is CASSLVAGRTDTQYF. The CDR3 region has the DNA TGTGCCAGCAGCTTGGTGGCGGGGCGCACAGATACGCAGTATTTT.

This clonotype is termed medium-sized (0.01 to 0.1%). This chain links TRBV20-1 with TRBJ2-7; D remains ambiguous. V gave up 3 bases and J gave up 6 bases, with 9 bases separating them. CDR1 DFQATT and CDR2 SNEGSKA come from the germline V gene (reference sequence). The CDR3 length is 11 residues. CDR3 in amino acids: CSARGKGEQYF. In DNA form, the CDR3 reads TGCAGTGCTAGGGGCAAAGGCGAGCAGTACTTC.

Sample share makes this clonotype medium-sized. This rearrangement joins TRBV28 to TRBJ1-1; possibly TRBD1 for D (5 bases). Germline-derived CDR1 and CDR2 are MDHEN and SYDVKM. V lost 6 bases and J 5 bases, leaving 16 bases between the germline ends. The CDR3 runs to 14 residues. CDR3 nucleotide sequence: TGTGCCAGCAGCCTACCGCTCGAGGGGACTGAAGCTTTCTTT. Translated, it gives CASSLPLEGTEAFF.

The V and J genes are TRBV6-2 or TRBV6-3 and TRBJ2-1; 13 positions match TRBD2. Germline-derived CDR1 and CDR2 are MNHEY and SVGEGT. This CDR3 is built from 15 residues. Trimming cost V 4 bases and J 7 bases; bases outside gene matches: 4. This chain's CDR3 is CASSSRTSGGNEQFF. CDR3 nucleotide sequence: TGTGCCAGCAGTTCTAGGACTAGCGGGGGAAATGAGCAGTTCTTC.

This clonotype is classed as medium-sized (0.01 to 0.1%). This chain uses TRBV20-1 with TRBJ2-3; D not resolved. CDR3 length: 11 residues. Germline V gene sequence: CDR1 DFQATT, CDR2 SNEGSKA (reference sequence). V was cut by 3 bases and J by 6 bases, with 7 bases left in between. For the CDR3, the DNA is TGCAGTGCTAGGGGATTCGATACGCAGTATTTT. Amino acids: CSARGFDTQYF.

The chain recombines TRBV18 with TRBJ2-3; D possibly corresponds to TRBD2 (5 bases). Trimming took off 3 bases at V and 2 bases at J, with 15 bases between the two ends. Germline CDR1 reads KGHSH; CDR2 reads LQKENI. This CDR3 has 16 amino acids. This CDR3 is CASSPLTGLNTDTQYF. CDR3 bases: TGTGCCAGCTCACCTTTGACCGGACTGAACACAGATACGCAGTATTTT.

In its sample, this clonotype was seen a few times. DNA of the CDR3: TGTGCCAGCAGTTTGAGGGCGGGGGATTACAATGAGCAGTTCTTC. Encoded protein: CASSLRAGDYNEQFF. The chain carries TRBV6-4 and TRBJ2-1; TRBD2 matches at 7 bases. Germline loops: CDR1 MRHNA, CDR2 SNTAGT. V shed 5 bases, J shed 4 bases, and the junction held 8 bases outside the gene matches. The CDR3 consists of 15 residues.

This clonotype is medium-sized in the sample. The gene calls are TRBV20-1 and TRBJ2-7, with TRBD1 matching over 8 bases. Per germline, CDR1 DFQATT and CDR2 SNEGSKA (reference sequence). After removal of 0 bases from V and 5 bases from J, the junction contained 6 bases not matched to a gene. The CDR3 runs to 14 residues. The CDR3 DNA follows: TGCAGTGCTAGAGAAATAGGGACAGGTAACGAGCAGTACTTC. It specifies CSAREIGTGNEQYF.

The genes are TRBV4-2 and TRBJ2-7; 8 nucleotides agree with TRBD1. The V gene end was trimmed by 4 bases and the J gene end by 5 bases; junction bases not matched to a gene: 13. The germline CDR1 and CDR2 sequences are LGHNA and YNFKEQ. This CDR3 is built from 16 residues. The CDR3 bases are TGTGCCAGCAGCCGACTAGGGGGGACAGGACAGAACGAGCAGTACTTC. As protein: CASSRLGGTGQNEQYF.

This chain connects TRBV5-6 to TRBJ1-5; D is unclear. Germline-derived CDR1 and CDR2 are SGHDT and YYEEEE. Trimming took 1 base from V and 3 from J, leaving 5 bases between them. The CDR3 covers 13 residues. CDR3 nucleotides: TGTGCCAGCAGCTTGACCCTCAATCAGCCCCAGCATTTT. It codes for CASSLTLNQPQHF.

This clonotype is labeled as medium-sized (0.01 to 0.1%). The chain recombines TRBV7-2 with TRBJ2-2, with D perhaps matching TRBD2 (6 bases). V dropped 6 bases and J dropped 5 bases, with 13 bases sitting between them. Per the germline V gene, CDR1 is SGHTA and CDR2 is FQGNSA. CDR3 size: 14 residues. The DNA of the CDR3 is TGTGCCAGCAGTCGGGAGTTTCTAACCGGGGAGCTGTTTTTT. Translation gives CASSREFLTGELFF. The full variable domain, with the rest looked up from reference TRBV7-2 and TRBJ2-2, is GAGVSQSPSNKVTEKGKDVELRCDPISGHTALYWYRQSLGQGLEFLIYFQGNSAPDKSGLPSDRFSAERTGGSVSTLTIQRTQQEDSAVYLCASSREFLTGELFFGEGSRLTVL.

The J gene is TRBJ1-5, the V gene TRBV6-5, with D hard to call. Germline CDR1 is MNHEY and CDR2 is SVGAGI. Trimming stripped 2 bases from V and 7 bases from J, with 12 bases between. CDR3 size: 14 residues. The CDR3 region is CASSYAGWRQPQHF. CDR3 nucleotides: TGTGCCAGCAGTTACGCGGGGTGGAGGCAGCCCCAGCATTTT.

This clonotype was detected only a few times. The gene calls are TRBV5-1 and TRBJ1-1, with a possible D match to TRBD1 (5 bases). This CDR3 has 15 amino acids. Trimming shortened V by 0 bases and J by 3 bases, and 12 bases separated the two germline ends. Germline values: CDR1 SGHRS, CDR2 YFSETQ. CDR3 in amino acids: CASSLAWGSDTEAFF. CDR3 DNA: TGCGCCAGCAGCTTGGCCTGGGGGTCCGACACTGAAGCTTTCTTT.

This clonotype was observed a handful of times. V usage is TRBV20-1 and J usage is TRBJ2-1; 8 bases line up with TRBD1. The trim removed 5 bases at V and 6 bases at J, leaving 12 bases unmatched. CDR1 DFQATT and CDR2 SNEGSKA come from the germline V gene (reference sequence). The CDR3 is 15 residues long. CDR3 sequence reads: CSASRPQGAGNEQFF. The CDR3 nucleotides read TGCAGTGCTTCCCGGCCCCAGGGGGCCGGCAATGAGCAGTTCTTC.

The chain couples TRBV11-2 to TRBJ2-1; D ambiguous. The CDR3 spans 13 residues. Germline V gene sequence: CDR1 SGHAT, CDR2 FQNNGV. Trimming cost V 3 bases and J 10 bases, with 13 bases left between them. Here the CDR3 DNA reads TGTGCCAGCAGCTTCCAGGCCGGTTGGGAGCAGTTCTTC. It specifies CASSFQAGWEQFF.

Turning to this clonotype: A read error may explain this, as a much larger clone is one base away. The chain uses TRBV20-1 and TRBJ2-3; TRBD2 matches at 12 bases. Germline V CDR1 and CDR2: DFQATT, SNEGSKA (reference sequence). This CDR3 contains 15 residues. CDR3 sequence: CGAIGLAGPTDTQYF. CDR3 nucleotide sequence: TGCGGTGCCATCGGACTAGCGGGGCCCACAGATACGCAGTATTTT.

This clonotype is medium-sized (0.01 to 0.1%) within its sample. V is TRBV20-1 and J is TRBJ2-5; 7 nucleotides agree with TRBD2. V was clipped by 6 bases and J by 5 bases; unmatched bases: 15. Germline CDR1 DFQATT, CDR2 SNEGSKA (reference sequence). CDR3 size: 15 residues. DNA for the CDR3: TGCAGTGCAGTCTCCCCTCTTCTAGCGGACGAGACCCAGTACTTC. Translation: CSAVSPLLADETQYF.

This clonotype was seen many times. The chain combines TRBV15 with TRBJ1-1; D gene unclear. Trimming cost V 1 base and J 6 bases, with 9 bases left between them. The CDR3 length is 13 residues. Germline V gene data show CDR1 as LNHNV and CDR2 as YYDKDF (reference sequence). The DNA of the CDR3 is TGTGCCACCAGCAGAGGAGGATCAGCTGAAGCTTTCTTT. Amino acids: CATSRGGSAEAFF.

Only a few counts were recorded for this clonotype. The V call is TRBV11-1, the J call TRBJ2-1; D call uncertain. This CDR3 is built from 13 residues. Per the germline V gene, CDR1 is SGHAT and CDR2 is FQDESV (reference sequence). Trimming stripped 1 base from V and 3 bases from J, with 4 bases between. The DNA for the CDR3 is TGTGCCAGCAGCTTAGGGCGCTACAATGAGCAGTTCTTC. Its protein product is CASSLGRYNEQFF.

The V and J genes are TRBV5-6 and TRBJ1-1; D perhaps matches TRBD1 (5 bases). Germline V lookup: CDR1 SGHDT, CDR2 YYEEEE. This CDR3 comprises 13 residues. Deletions cut 2 bases from V and 6 bases from J, with 11 bases between. The CDR3: CASSFHGGSEAFF. For the CDR3, the DNA is TGTGCCAGCAGCTTTCATGGGGGGTCTGAAGCTTTCTTT.

This clonotype was observed at least ten times. The rearrangement uses TRBV27 and TRBJ1-5, with D unresolved. This CDR3 comprises 15 residues. V gave up 6 bases and J gave up 4 bases, with 16 bases separating them. Germline V gene data show CDR1 as MNHEY and CDR2 as SMNVEV (reference sequence). DNA for the CDR3: TGTGCCAGCAGATATGACACAAGGGCGAATCAGCCCCAGCATTTT. Translated: CASRYDTRANQPQHF.

The table lists this clonotype with a few counts. The J gene is TRBJ2-5, the V gene TRBV5-4; 7 bases are a match to TRBD2. CDR1 is SGHNT and CDR2 is YYREEE in the germline V gene (reference sequence). V trimming: 3 bases; J trimming: 5 bases; junction bases outside the gene matches: 10. The CDR3 runs to 15 residues. This CDR3 reads CASSWGGGKRETQYF. CDR3 bases: TGTGCCAGCAGCTGGGGCGGGGGAAAGAGGGAGACCCAGTACTTC.

The V call is TRBV27, the J call TRBJ2-4; D could derive from TRBD1 or TRBD2 (7 bases each). V was clipped by 6 bases and J by 8 bases, with 26 bases between them. Germline V gives CDR1 MNHEY, CDR2 SMNVEV (reference sequence). This CDR3 contains 17 residues. This CDR3 is CASRGRGSGTSRYIQYF. The DNA for the CDR3 is TGTGCCAGCAGAGGCAGGGGGAGCGGGACCTCGAGGTACATTCAGTACTTC.

By share, this clonotype counts as medium-sized (0.01 to 0.1%). J is TRBJ2-7 and V is TRBV6-5; D remains unclear. The V gene lost 2 bases and the J gene lost 7 bases, with 9 bases spanning the gap. The germline V gene has CDR1 MNHEY and CDR2 SVGAGI. The CDR3 length is 12 residues. CDR3 nucleotides: TGTGCCAGCAGTTACGTCGGCGGAGAGCAGTACTTC. Its protein product is CASSYVGGEQYF.

The V and J genes are TRBV2 and TRBJ2-5; either TRBD1 or TRBD2 may fit D (6 bases each). CDR3 length equals 15 residues. Trimming removed 3 bases at V and 1 base at J, with 12 bases between. In germline, CDR1 is SNHLY, CDR2 FYNNEI. The DNA of the CDR3 is TGTGCCAGCAGTGATGTACGGGGGCCCCAAGAGACCCAGTACTTC. The encoded protein is CASSDVRGPQETQYF.

Within the sample, this clonotype is medium-sized (0.01 to 0.1%). The V and J genes are TRBV15 and TRBJ1-5, with D maybe TRBD1 (5 bases). Germline lookup yields CDR1 LNHNV and CDR2 YYDKDF (reference sequence). CDR3 length: 15 residues. Between the trimmed V and J ends, which lost 0 bases and 8 bases, there was a span of 14 bases. Here the CDR3 DNA reads TGTGCCACCAGCAGAGACCCGAGGGGCGGTGAGCCCCAGCATTTT. This sequence encodes CATSRDPRGGEPQHF.

The chain has TRBV6-1 and TRBJ1-6; TRBD1 aligns across 7 bases. This CDR3 has 18 residues. J gave up 6 bases and V 2 bases, and 13 bases lay outside the gene matches. Germline CDR1 reads MNHNS; CDR2 reads SASEGT. This chain's CDR3 is CASSELSGWGQFNSPLHF. CDR3 nucleotide sequence: TGTGCCAGCAGTGAACTATCGGGCTGGGGACAGTTTAATTCACCCCTCCACTTT.

The chain is built from TRBV4-1 and TRBJ2-4, with D perhaps matching TRBD2 (5 bases). Per the germline V gene, CDR1 is MGHRA and CDR2 is YSYEKL. This CDR3 is built from 15 residues. Trimming stripped 4 bases from V and 0 bases from J, with 10 bases between. The CDR3 region has the DNA TGCGCCAGCAGCCCCGGGCGGGTAGCCAAAAACATTCAGTACTTC. Its translation: CASSPGRVAKNIQYF.

Judged by abundance, this clonotype is medium-sized. V is TRBV6-1 and J is TRBJ2-1; 7 bases line up with TRBD1. The ends lost 4 bases at V and 7 bases at J; junction bases unmatched: 4. The CDR3 extends over 13 amino acids. CDR1 is MNHNS, CDR2 SASEGT, per germline. CDR3 bases: TGTGCCAGCAGTGGATACAGGGGAAATGAGCAGTTCTTC. Translated, it gives CASSGYRGNEQFF.

This sequence joins TRBV6-1 and TRBJ2-1, with TRBD2 identical over 7 bases. CDR3 length: 15 amino acids. V lost 6 bases and J lost 2; bases outside the gene matches: 7. Looked up from germline, CDR1 is MNHNS and CDR2 is SASEGT. The CDR3: CASSQTSVTYNEQFF. For the CDR3, the DNA is TGTGCCAGCAGCCAAACTAGCGTTACCTACAATGAGCAGTTCTTC.

The chain uses TRBV10-2 and TRBJ2-5; D possibly corresponds to TRBD2 (5 bases). The CDR3 loop spans 14 amino acids. Germline CDR1 reads WSHSY; CDR2 reads SAAADI. Trimming stripped 7 bases from V and 5 bases from J, with 17 bases between. CDR3 nucleotide sequence: TGCGCCAGCAACCTTCGGGAACGCTCGGAGACCCAGTACTTC. It encodes CASNLRERSETQYF.

The chain joins TRBV6-1 to TRBJ1-2; D is perhaps TRBD1 (5 bases). The V and J ends lost 8 bases and 5 bases respectively, with 15 bases between them. Germline CDR1 reads MNHNS; CDR2 reads SASEGT. This CDR3 region has 13 residues. CDR3 protein: CASAGDSGYGYTF. The DNA of the CDR3 is TGTGCCAGCGCTGGAGACTCAGGGTATGGCTACACCTTC.